This TCR beta chain came from a study of blood T cells in healthy people across ages. Notes on the study in general: Naive T cell percentage and TCR beta diversity correlated strongly.

Details on this clonotype: What it binds is not known.

With a J-beta primer mix and a sample-barcoded 5' primer, a second PCR ran about 7 to 12 cycles. In TCRdb, the 5' RACE reads were re-called with MiXCR into one record per CDR3 protein. The sample has 1.5 million to 1.8 million distinct CDR3 sequences, about 42% seen once. The sequence came from a young woman in good health. Material for sequencing was blood.

In DNA form, the CDR3 reads TGCAGTGCTAGGGTTGCGGGACGGAGCTCCTACAATGAGCAGTACTTC. Its protein is CSARVAGRSSYNEQYF. The V gene is TRBV20-1, the J gene TRBJ2-1; possibly TRBD2 for D (6 bases). The J call is in doubt because the DNA end fits TRBJ2-7 better. This CDR3 has 16 amino acids. Per germline, CDR1 DFQATT and CDR2 SNEGSKA (reference sequence).